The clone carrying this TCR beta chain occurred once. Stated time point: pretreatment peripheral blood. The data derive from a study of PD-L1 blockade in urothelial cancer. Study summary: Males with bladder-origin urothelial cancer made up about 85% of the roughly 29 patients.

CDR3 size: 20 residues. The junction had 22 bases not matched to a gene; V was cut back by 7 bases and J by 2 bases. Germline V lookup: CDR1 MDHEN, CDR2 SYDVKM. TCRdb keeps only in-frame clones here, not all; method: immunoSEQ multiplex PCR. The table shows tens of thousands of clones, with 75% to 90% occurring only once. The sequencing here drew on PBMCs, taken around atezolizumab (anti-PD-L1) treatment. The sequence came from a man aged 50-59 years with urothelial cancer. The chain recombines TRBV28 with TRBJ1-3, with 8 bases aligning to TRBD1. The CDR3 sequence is CASNQNRDRLSRRPGNTIYF. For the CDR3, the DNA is TGTGCCAGCAACCAGAACCGGGACAGGTTATCCAGGAGACCTGGAAACACCATATATTTT.